The present entry profiles one TCR beta chain with its context. Its antigen is unidentified. PCR involved 60 Vbeta and 13 Jbeta primers. Generated by immunoSEQ multiplex PCR, the TCRdb table keeps only in-frame clones and is missing some. The sample contains approximately 74,000 clones, over 70% of which appear only once. The data were obtained in a study of cytomegalovirus exposure and HLA in healthy donors. Study-wide results and limits: The classifier, whose performance was assessed in both the original and validation cohorts, reportedly diagnosed cytomegalovirus status with high specificity and sensitivity. Sequencing likely produced, as an artifact, a cluster of highly shared sequence variants.

CDR1 and CDR2 from the germline V gene are MNHEY and SVGAGI. This CDR3 is built from 15 residues. After removal of 4 bases from V and 8 bases from J, the junction contained 12 bases not matched to a gene. This sequence joins TRBV6-5 and TRBJ1-2; 8 nucleotides agree with TRBD1. The specimen was PBMCs. This clonotype was obtained from a man between 60 and 70 years old in good health and CMV-seropositive. The CDR3 DNA reads TGTGCCAGCAGTTCCATACCCGGACAGGGTTCCGGCTACACCTTC. Its translation: CASSSIPGQGSGYTF.